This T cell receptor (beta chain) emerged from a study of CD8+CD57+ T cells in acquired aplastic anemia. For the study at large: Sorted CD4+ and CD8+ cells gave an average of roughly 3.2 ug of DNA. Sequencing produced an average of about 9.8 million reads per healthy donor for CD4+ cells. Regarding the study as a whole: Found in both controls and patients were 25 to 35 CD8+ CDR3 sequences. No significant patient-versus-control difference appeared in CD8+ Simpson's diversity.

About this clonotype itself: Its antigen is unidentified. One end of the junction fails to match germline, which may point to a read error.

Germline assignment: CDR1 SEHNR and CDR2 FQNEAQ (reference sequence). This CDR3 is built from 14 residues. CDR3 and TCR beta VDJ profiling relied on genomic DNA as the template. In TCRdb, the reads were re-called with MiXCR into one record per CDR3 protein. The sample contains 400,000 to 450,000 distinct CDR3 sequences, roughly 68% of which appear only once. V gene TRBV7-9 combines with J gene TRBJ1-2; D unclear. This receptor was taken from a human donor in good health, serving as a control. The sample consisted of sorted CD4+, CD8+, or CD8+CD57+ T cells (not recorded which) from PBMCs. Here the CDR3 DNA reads TGCGCCAGCAGCGAATCCGGGCTAGGGTATTGCTCCACCTTC. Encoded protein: CASSESGLGYCSTF. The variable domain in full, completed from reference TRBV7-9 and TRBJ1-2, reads DTGVSQNPRHKITKRGQNVTFRCDPISEHNRLYWYRQTLGQGPEFLTYFQNEAQLEKSRLLSDRFSAERPKGSFSTLEIQRTEQGDSAMYLCASSESGLGYCSTFGSGTRLTVV.